This is a list of T cell receptor beta chains from one sample in a study of chemoradiotherapy in HPV16-positive cancers. Only in-frame clones appear in the TCRdb table, and some are missing; sequencing was by immunoSEQ multiplex PCR. The sample yields approximately 8,600 clones, about 84% seen once. This material was collected from a patient who underwent chemoradiotherapy. All receptors come from a human donor with HPV-associated anogenital cancer. Both conserved end residues are part of each CDR3. Fields, in order: J gene, D gene, V gene, clone size, CDR3 protein, CDR3 DNA. The D gene is left open where the match is weak. Size tells how often a clone was seen (once, few, many) or the class of an expanded clone, and some rows leave it out.

TRBJ1-1,-,TRBV19,-,CASSNGQRPFMNTEAFF,TGTGCCAGTAGTAATGGACAGCGACCCTTTATGAACACTGAAGCTTTCTTT
TRBJ1-1,-,TRBV6-5,-,CASSDSMNTEAFF,TGTGCCAGCAGTGACTCCATGAACACTGAAGCTTTCTTT
TRBJ1-3,-,TRBV6-5,once,CASSYKSHGGNTIYF,TGTGCCAGCAGTTACAAGTCCCATGGAGGAAACACCATATATTTT
TRBJ2-5,TRBD2,TRBV10-3,-,CAISESASGGAPETQYF,TGTGCCATCAGTGAGTCGGCCAGCGGGGGGGCACCAGAGACCCAGTACTTC
TRBJ2-3,-,TRBV5-1,-,CASSLEGRQDTQYF,TGCGCCAGCAGCTTGGAAGGGCGCCAAGATACGCAGTATTTT
TRBJ1-2,-,TRBV29-1,-,CSVSLRRDYGYTF,TGCAGCGTTTCCCTAAGGAGAGACTATGGCTACACCTTC
TRBJ2-7,-,TRBV10-1,-,CASSGGPYEQYF,TGCGCCAGCAGTGGGGGGCCCTACGAGCAGTACTTC
TRBJ2-7,TRBD2,TRBV6-1,-,CASSWTSGSSYEQYF,TGTGCCAGCAGTTGGACTAGCGGGAGCTCCTACGAGCAGTACTTC
TRBJ1-1,-,TRBV7-2,-,CASSFDRYTEAFF,TGTGCCAGCAGCTTCGACAGATACACTGAAGCTTTCTTT
TRBJ2-1,-,TRBV6-1,-,CASSELGVGGSYNEQFF,TGTGCCAGCAGTGAACTGGGGGTAGGGGGCTCCTACAATGAGCAGTTCTTC
TRBJ2-7,TRBD1,TRBV5-8,-,CASSLQGAYEQYF,TGTGCCAGCAGCTTGCAGGGGGCCTACGAGCAGTACTTC
TRBJ2-5,-,TRBV7-2,-,CASSLGGGNGETQYF,TGTGCCAGCAGCTTAGGTGGGGGGAATGGTGAGACCCAGTACTTC
TRBJ1-3,-,TRBV19,-,CASSIGRNSGNTIYF,TGTGCCAGTAGTATCGGACGGAACTCTGGAAACACCATATATTTT
TRBJ2-1,TRBD2,TRBV27,-,CASSLIAGVREQFF,TGTGCCAGCAGTTTAATAGCGGGAGTTCGAGAGCAGTTCTTC
TRBJ1-5,TRBD1,TRBV9,-,CASSATGLGQPQHF,TGTGCCAGCAGCGCGACAGGGCTGGGTCAGCCCCAGCATTTT
TRBJ2-7,TRBD2,TRBV28,-,CASSWTSGTYEQYF,TGTGCCAGCAGTTGGACTAGCGGTACCTACGAGCAGTACTTC
TRBJ1-1,-,TRBV5-4,-,CASSYRGNLNTEAFF,TGTGCCAGCAGTTACCGGGGAAATTTGAACACTGAAGCTTTCTTT
TRBJ1-6,TRBD1,TRBV6-1,-,CASSATGQGDSPLHF,TGTGCCAGCAGTGCTACTGGACAGGGGGATTCACCCCTCCACTTT
TRBJ2-1,-,TRBV11-1,-,CASSFTPRAYNEQFF,TGTGCCAGCAGCTTCACGCCCCGGGCCTACAATGAGCAGTTCTTC
TRBJ1-1,-,TRBV11-1,-,CASSRAGTEAFF,TGTGCCAGCAGCCGTGCCGGGACAGAAGCTTTCTTT
TRBJ2-1,TRBD1,TRBV5-1,few,CASSGPGTDNEQFF,TGCGCCAGCAGCGGCCCCGGGACAGACAATGAGCAGTTCTTC
TRBJ1-1,-,TRBV11-3,few,CASSWGFDTEAFF,TGTGCCAGCAGCTGGGGTTTCGACACTGAAGCTTTCTTT
TRBJ2-3,TRBD2,TRBV5-1,-,CASSSGLAASTDTQYF,TGCGCCAGCAGCTCGGGACTAGCGGCGAGCACAGATACGCAGTATTTT
TRBJ1-5,-,TRBV7-9,-,CASSLGQGLGNQPQHF,TGTGCCAGCAGCTTAGGTCAGGGCCTCGGCAATCAGCCCCAGCATTTT
TRBJ2-3,-,TRBV9,-,CASSVRGDADTQYF,TGTGCCAGCAGCGTTAGAGGGGATGCAGATACGCAGTATTTT
TRBJ1-1,-,TRBV4-1,-,CASSQQGEPSTEAFF,TGCGCCAGCAGCCAACAAGGGGAGCCTAGCACTGAAGCTTTCTTT
TRBJ2-1,TRBD2,TRBV30,-,CAWSRTSGYNEQFF,TGTGCCTGGAGTAGGACTAGCGGATACAATGAGCAGTTCTTC
TRBJ1-1,-,TRBV7-9,-,CASSLQENTEAFF,TGTGCCAGCAGCCTCCAGGAGAACACTGAAGCTTTCTTT
TRBJ1-1,TRBD1,TRBV25-1,-,CASSGGQAEAFF,TGTGCCAGCAGTGGGGGACAGGCTGAAGCTTTCTTT